One and the same sample provided the 4 T cell receptor beta chains below, sequenced in a study of regulatory T cells in long-lasting Graves disease. Time point indicated: newly diagnosed GD, antithyroid drugs for less than 3 months. Researchers made the TCR library from RNA that was extracted from PBMCs. Building of the TCR beta libraries involved iRepertoire HTBI primers and Arm-PCR of CDR3 regions. TCRdb fed the multiplex PCR reads into MiXCR, producing one record per CDR3 protein. This sample has about 540,000 distinct CDR3 sequences; approximately 13% occur once, and the top ten carry 8% to 10%. The same specimen was also included in a second study, on T cells in Graves' hyperthyroidism and ophthalmopathy.

Sequences were derived from peripheral blood mononuclear cells (PBMCs), sampled at new diagnosis, from a patient treated with antithyroid drugs. The receptors shown here come from a man younger than 45 with Graves disease.

This chain links TRBV12-3 or TRBV12-4 with TRBJ1-5; D gene unclear. V lost 6 bases and J lost 7, with 13 bases in between. This CDR3 is 13 amino acids long. This chain's CDR3 is CASRDSIGQPQHF. For the CDR3, the DNA is TGTGCCAGCAGGGATTCTATAGGACAGCCCCAGCATTTT.

This clonotype has a count of ten or more. The chain uses TRBV6-1 and TRBJ2-3; 11 bases agree with TRBD2. The CDR3 loop spans 15 amino acids. Per the germline V gene, CDR1 is MNHNS and CDR2 is SASEGT. V shed 6 bases, J shed 5 bases, and the junction held 7 bases outside the gene matches. CDR3 coding DNA: TGTGCCAGCAGCCAAGGGACTAGCGGAGGAGATACGCAGTATTTT. Its translation is CASSQGTSGGDTQYF.

As regards this clonotype: This may arise from a read error, as a much more abundant clone is one base away. V usage is TRBV19 and J usage is TRBJ2-3, with TRBD1 matching 11 bases. Germline assignment: CDR1 LNHDA and CDR2 SQIVND (reference sequence). This CDR3 region has 16 residues. The junction had 8 bases not matched to a gene; V was cut back by 6 bases and J by 3 bases. The CDR3 reads CASRKGDRGRTDTQYF. CDR3 sequence (DNA): TGTGCCAGTAGGAAGGGGGACAGGGGGAGAACAGATACGCAGTATTTT.

The CDR3 nucleotides read TGTGCCAGTAGTATAGCGCCAGGGGGCAAACTGTTTTTT. This codes for CASSIAPGGKLFF. The chain couples TRBV19 to TRBJ1-4; 8 positions match TRBD1. J was trimmed by 11 bases and V by 1 base; bases with no gene match: 3. CDR3 length: 13 residues. The germline V gene encodes CDR1 LNHDA and CDR2 SQIVND (reference sequence).